This T cell receptor (beta chain) was retrieved from a study of T cells after yellow fever vaccination. Study-wide background: Preparation of fractions with low cell numbers was performed using SMART-Seq v4 Ultra Low Input. Whole-study findings and limits: On re-exposure, the response was weaker but peaked faster, at day 5 versus 15. Booster samples showed a return of most primary-vaccination clones (roughly 96% CD4, roughly 85% CD8).

Note on this clonotype: Its antigen is unidentified.

The CDR3 spans 15 residues. The V gene end was trimmed by 6 bases and the J gene end by 8 bases; junction bases not matched to a gene: 10. Making TCR cDNA involved 5'RACE template switching, which added UMIs and a universal primer site. Each CDR3 protein is one row after TCRdb ran MiXCR on the 5' RACE reads. This table holds 510,000 or so distinct CDR3 sequences, roughly 21% found once. Sample: PBMCs, taken 15 days after the yellow fever booster vaccination. The rearrangement joins TRBV12-3 or TRBV12-4 to TRBJ2-4; TRBD1 aligns across 10 bases. The clonotype was recovered from a man aged 30 to 39 who received the YFV17D yellow fever vaccine. The CDR3 DNA reads as TGTGCCAGCAGCGCCGGGACAGGGGTGTTCGACATTCAGTACTTC. This sequence encodes CASSAGTGVFDIQYF.